There are a few counts of the clone carrying this T cell receptor beta chain. Its antigen is undetermined. The CDR3 is 15 amino acids. The V segment lost 6 bases and the J segment 3 bases; nucleotides outside the gene matches: 11. This specimen belongs to a study of T-cell memory formation after mild COVID-19. For the study at large: Clustering of TCRs was largely donor specific. Study-level points and caveats: For second-wave clones that peaked at day 37, SARS-CoV-2 specificity went unverified. Those CD4+ clones that contracted were mainly in CM and EM (CD8+ ones in EMRA).

TCRdb re-called the 5' RACE reads through MiXCR, storing one row per CDR3 protein. The sample holds some 210,000 distinct CDR3 sequences; around 16% are singletons and the top ten take roughly 2.6%. Sequenced: PBMCs or a T cell subset sorted from them (not recorded which). The rearrangement links TRBV12-3 or TRBV12-4 to TRBJ2-7; 7 nucleotides align to TRBD2. The origin of this receptor is an adult woman who had mild COVID-19 (a few samples of this study predate the infection). Cell type and time point are not known. CDR3 protein: CASSHVGGSYYEQYF. The DNA for the CDR3 is TGTGCCAGCAGCCACGTGGGGGGGAGTTACTACGAGCAGTACTTC.